The 28 T cell receptor beta chains in this list originate from one sample, sequenced in a study of STAT5B mutations in CD4+ large granular lymphocyte leukemia. Here immunoSEQ multiplex PCR was the method, and the copy in TCRdb shows in-frame clones only, minus some. The sample shows 30,000 to 35,000 clones, around 80% of them seen only once. The sequenced sample consisted of CD4+ T cells from blood buffy coats. Receptors were obtained from a human donor in good health.

J is TRBJ1-5 and V is TRBV7-3; D unclear. This CDR3 contains 12 residues. V lost 5 bases and J lost 4, with 6 bases in between. Germline lookup yields CDR1 SGHTA and CDR2 FQGTGA. The CDR3 here is CASSPSNQPQHF. The CDR3 DNA follows: TGTGCCAGCAGCCCCTCTAATCAGCCCCAGCATTTT.

This rearrangement joins TRBV7-2 to TRBJ1-2, with a tentative D call TRBD1 (5 bases). This CDR3 has 16 residues. With 3 bases removed from V and 4 bases from J, the gap between germline ends came to 18 bases. Germline V gene sequence: CDR1 SGHTA, CDR2 FQGNSA. The CDR3 loop is CASSLGLRDGGYGYTF. CDR3 in DNA: TGTGCCAGCAGCTTGGGGCTCCGGGACGGAGGCTATGGCTACACCTTC.

The rearrangement links TRBV7-2 to TRBJ1-3, with 7 positions matching TRBD1. V was clipped by 5 bases and J by 0 bases; unmatched bases: 10. The CDR3 contains 17 residues. Germline V lookup: CDR1 SGHTA, CDR2 FQGNSA. CDR3 region: CASSTPGGALSGNTIYF. DNA of the CDR3: TGTGCCAGCAGCACGCCAGGGGGGGCTCTCTCTGGAAACACCATATATTTT.

The chain has TRBV5-1 and TRBJ2-1; a weak D match, TRBD1 (6 bases). The CDR3 consists of 13 residues. Between the trimmed V and J ends, which lost 4 bases and 7 bases, there was a span of 12 bases. Germline lookup yields CDR1 SGHRS and CDR2 YFSETQ. In DNA, the CDR3 is TGCGCCAGCAGCCCACAGGGTTGGAATGAGCAGTTCTTC. It is translated as CASSPQGWNEQFF.

A few counts support this clone. The chain is built from TRBV2 and TRBJ1-1; D call uncertain. Trimming removed 7 bases from V and 2 bases from J, with 11 bases in between. There are 13 residues in the CDR3. CDR1 and CDR2 (germline): SNHLY, FYNNEI. CDR3 sequence reads: CASNLDTNTEAFF. CDR3 bases: TGTGCCAGCAACTTAGACACTAACACTGAAGCTTTCTTT.

This clone was seen just once. This chain joins TRBV13 and TRBJ2-7, with D perhaps being TRBD1 or TRBD2 (5 bases each). V was pared by 6 bases and J by 5 bases, with 8 bases between. Germline CDR1 is PRHDT and CDR2 is FYEKMQ (reference sequence). This CDR3 has 11 amino acids. DNA for the CDR3: TGTGCCAGCAGTCGGGACGACGAGCAGTACTTC. It encodes CASSRDDEQYF. Drawing the rest from reference TRBV13 and TRBJ2-7, the complete variable domain is AAGVIQSPRHLIKEKRETATLKCYPIPRHDTVYWYQQGPGQDPQFLISFYEKMQSDKGSIPDRFSAQQFSDYHSELNMSSLELGDSALYFCASSRDDEQYFGPGTRLTVT.

This clone was seen once. The chain uses TRBV10-3 and TRBJ1-5; a weak D match, TRBD1 (5 bases). This CDR3 contains 16 residues. In germline, CDR1 is ENHRY, CDR2 SYGVKD. Deletions cut 0 bases from V and 2 bases from J, with 11 bases between. Here the CDR3 DNA reads TGTGCCATCAGTGAGTCGGGAGGAGGGGGCAATCAGCCCCAGCATTTT. Amino acid sequence: CAISESGGGGNQPQHF.

This clone was counted once. The genes are TRBV5-1 and TRBJ2-3; no reliable D call. The V end lost 4 bases, the J end lost 5 bases, and 11 bases lay between the germline ends. Per germline, CDR1 SGHRS and CDR2 YFSETQ. The CDR3 has 13 residues. The CDR3 loop is CASSPAGGDTQYF. DNA of the CDR3: TGCGCCAGCAGCCCGGCCGGTGGAGATACGCAGTATTTT.

V and J are TRBV19 and TRBJ1-2; D gene ambiguous. V shed 6 bases and J shed 2 bases, with 10 bases lying between them. CDR3 length equals 13 residues. Germline V lookup: CDR1 LNHDA, CDR2 SQIVND (reference sequence). In DNA form, the CDR3 reads TGTGCCAGTAGCCCGGGATCAAACTATGGCTACACCTTC. Residues: CASSPGSNYGYTF.

The V and J genes are TRBV7-8 and TRBJ2-3; 7 bases line up with TRBD1. CDR1 SGHVS and CDR2 FQNEAQ come from the germline V gene. V lost 5 bases, J lost 1 base, and 3 bases stayed unmatched. This CDR3 has 14 residues. The CDR3, as DNA: TGTGCCAGCAGCCAAGACAGGGGCACAGATACGCAGTATTTT. Amino acid sequence: CASSQDRGTDTQYF.

The chain has TRBV19 and TRBJ1-4, with a tentative D call TRBD1 (6 bases). The germline CDR1 and CDR2 sequences are LNHDA and SQIVND (reference sequence). The V end was cut by 6 bases, the J end by 5 bases, with 16 bases between. The CDR3 contains 15 residues. The CDR3: CASSAQDRANEKLFF. In DNA form, the CDR3 reads TGTGCCAGTAGCGCACAGGACAGAGCAAATGAAAAACTGTTTTTT.

The chain joins TRBV6-6 to TRBJ1-4; TRBD1 aligns across 8 bases. Trimming at V came to 0 bases and at J to 8 bases, leaving 8 bases not matched to a gene. The germline gives CDR1 MNHNY, CDR2 SVGAGI (reference sequence). CDR3 length: 16 amino acids. In nucleotides, the CDR3 is TGTGCCAGCAGTTACTCGATGTCAGGGGGCCTGGAAAAACTGTTTTTT. Translated: CASSYSMSGGLEKLFF.

The chain is built from TRBV18 and TRBJ2-7, with TRBD2 matching over 8 bases. The CDR3 covers 14 residues. The germline V gene has CDR1 KGHSH and CDR2 LQKENI. Germline trimming cut 6 bases from V and 4 bases from J; bases unmatched to any gene: 8. The CDR3 nucleotides read TGTGCCAGCTCCCAAAGCGGGGGACCGTACGAGCAGTACTTC. Residues: CASSQSGGPYEQYF.

The V call is TRBV7-2, the J call TRBJ1-3, with 7 bases lining up with TRBD1. CDR1 is SGHTA, CDR2 FQGNSA, per germline. V trimming: 5 bases; J trimming: 0 bases; junction bases outside the gene matches: 7. The CDR3 runs 16 residues. DNA for the CDR3: TGTGCCAGCAGCCCCGGGACAGTTCCCTCTGGAAACACCATATATTTT. Translated: CASSPGTVPSGNTIYF.

This clone was counted between two and nine times. This chain joins TRBV19 and TRBJ1-5; 9 nucleotides line up with TRBD1. The germline V gene encodes CDR1 LNHDA and CDR2 SQIVND (reference sequence). After removal of 6 bases from V and 5 bases from J, the junction contained 5 bases not matched to a gene. The CDR3 contains 14 residues. The CDR3 loop reads CASRMTGGDQPQHF. DNA of the CDR3: TGTGCCAGTAGGATGACAGGGGGAGATCAGCCCCAGCATTTT.

The chain is built from TRBV6-1 and TRBJ2-3; 9 bases line up with TRBD1. V was clipped by 7 bases and J by 4 bases; unmatched bases: 9. Looked up from germline, CDR1 is MNHNS and CDR2 is SASEGT. This CDR3 contains 15 residues. CDR3 nucleotide sequence: TGTGCCAGCACCCTAGGGACAGGGAAGCCAGATACGCAGTATTTT. Protein product: CASTLGTGKPDTQYF.

This clone came up once. The rearrangement uses TRBV7-9 and TRBJ1-4; D gene ambiguous. The CDR3 runs to 15 residues. The V end was cut by 4 bases, the J end by 0 bases, with 9 bases between. The germline V gene has CDR1 SEHNR and CDR2 FQNEAQ (reference sequence). The CDR3 region is CASSYLAATNEKLFF. CDR3 sequence (DNA): TGTGCCAGCAGCTATCTGGCGGCAACTAATGAAAAACTGTTTTTT.

The chain has TRBV20-1 and TRBJ1-1, with D uncertain. The CDR3 loop spans 11 amino acids. CDR1 is DFQATT, CDR2 SNEGSKA, per germline (reference sequence). The V gene lost 0 bases and the J gene lost 7 bases, with 6 bases spanning the gap. The CDR3 DNA follows: TGCAGTGCTAGAGATAGGTTTGAAGCTTTCTTT. Translated: CSARDRFEAFF.

The J gene is TRBJ2-3, the V gene TRBV18; D remains ambiguous. Trimming cost V 6 bases and J 8 bases, with 12 bases left between them. CDR1 KGHSH and CDR2 LQKENI come from the germline V gene. CDR3 length: 12 residues. CDR3 in DNA: TGTGCCAGCTCTCCCGAAGTTAGTACGCAGTATTTT. It translates to CASSPEVSTQYF. Full variable domain (remainder filled in from reference TRBV18 and TRBJ2-3): NAGVMQNPRHLVRRRGQEARLRCSPMKGHSHVYWYRQLPEEGLKFMVYLQKENIIDESGMPKERFSAEFPKEGPSILRIQQVVRGDSAAYFCASSPEVSTQYFGPGTRLTVL.

Worth noting for this clone: The junction does not match germline at one end; this may be a read error. The CDR3 sequence is CASKRDRGFPF. The CDR3 DNA sequence: TGCGCCAGCAAAAGGGACAGGGGCTTCCCCTTC. The chain couples TRBV23-1 to TRBJ2-7, with 10 bases that match TRBD1. TRBV23-1 is an open reading frame, and its role is uncertain. This CDR3 is 11 amino acids long.

CDR3 amino acids: CASNLGLPQNYEQYF. As DNA, the CDR3 is TGTGCCAGCAACCTAGGACTACCGCAGAACTACGAGCAGTACTTC. The chain has TRBV7-8 and TRBJ2-7; possibly TRBD2 for D (6 bases). CDR3 length equals 15 residues. The V gene's germline CDR1 is SGHVS and CDR2 FQNEAQ. Trimming took off 7 bases at V and 3 bases at J, with 19 bases between the two ends.

This clone turned up a few times. The chain's CDR3 is CSARDMDTQYF. DNA for the CDR3: TGCAGTGCTAGAGATATGGATACGCAGTATTTT. The chain couples TRBV20-1 to TRBJ2-3; D is unclear. V shed 0 bases and J shed 6 bases, with 4 bases lying between them. This CDR3 is 11 amino acids long. Germline lookup yields CDR1 DFQATT and CDR2 SNEGSKA (reference sequence).

This chain joins TRBV14 and TRBJ2-3; TRBD1 agrees at 8 bases. The CDR3 contains 15 residues. J lost 2 bases, V lost 3 bases, and 4 bases had no gene match. Germline V CDR1 and CDR2: SGHDN, FVKESK. CDR3 region: CASSHYRGFTDTQYF. CDR3 bases: TGTGCCAGCAGCCATTACAGGGGGTTCACAGATACGCAGTATTTT.

The CDR3: CASSSQFGGRYEQYF. CDR3 DNA: TGTGCCAGCAGCTCCCAGTTTGGCGGCCGATACGAGCAGTACTTC. This rearrangement joins TRBV7-2 to TRBJ2-7, with D unresolved. V dropped 4 bases and J dropped 4 bases, with 17 bases sitting between them. The CDR3 runs to 15 residues. Germline lookup yields CDR1 SGHTA and CDR2 FQGNSA.

A few counts support this clone. V gene TRBV5-1 combines with J gene TRBJ1-1; D ambiguous. The CDR3 has 13 amino acids. Germline lookup yields CDR1 SGHRS and CDR2 YFSETQ. Trimming took 3 bases from V and 2 from J, leaving 8 bases between them. The CDR3 region is CASSSTPNTEAFF. CDR3 sequence (DNA): TGCGCCAGCAGCTCGACACCAAACACTGAAGCTTTCTTT.

This clone appeared a few times. V gene TRBV6-1 combines with J gene TRBJ1-5, with 8 bases matching TRBD1. This CDR3 has 12 amino acids. Per the germline V gene, CDR1 is MNHNS and CDR2 is SASEGT. The ends lost 8 bases at V and 10 bases at J; junction bases unmatched: 7. CDR3 residues: CASGTGRGPQHF. The CDR3 DNA reads TGTGCCAGCGGGACAGGCCGTGGCCCCCAGCATTTT.

This clone was detected only once. The genes are TRBV2 and TRBJ2-5; weak D call: TRBD1 (7 bases). V was shortened by 3 bases and J by 2 bases, with 19 bases between the two germline ends. The germline V gene encodes CDR1 SNHLY and CDR2 FYNNEI. The CDR3 length is 17 residues. DNA for the CDR3: TGTGCCAGCAGTGAGGGTGGCACGACAGGGAGGCAAGAGACCCAGTACTTC. It translates to CASSEGGTTGRQETQYF.

The chain couples TRBV7-6 to TRBJ2-5, with TRBD2 matching 7 bases. CDR3 length equals 13 residues. Germline V CDR1 and CDR2: SGHVS, FNYEAQ. The junction had 4 bases not matched to a gene; V was cut back by 5 bases and J by 4 bases. The CDR3 DNA sequence: TGTGCCAGCAGCCAAGCGGGATCAGAGACCCAGTACTTC. Its protein is CASSQAGSETQYF.